The 4 T cell receptor beta chains in this list originate from one sample, sequenced in a study of early T cells in non-severe SARS-CoV-2 infection. From the 5' RACE reads, TCRdb called clonotypes with MiXCR, one entry per CDR3 protein. The data hold 70,000 to 90,000 distinct CDR3 sequences, with around 14% observed a single time. Sequencing was performed on whole blood. These receptors all stem from an adult who was a healthcare worker with PCR-confirmed SARS-CoV-2 infection or an uninfected control (not recorded which).

This clonotype was detected only a few times. The chain links TRBV20-1 to TRBJ2-1; D gene uncertain. The CDR3 is made up of 12 amino acids. The germline V and J ends were trimmed by 3 bases and 6 bases, with 9 bases remaining between them. The germline gives CDR1 DFQATT, CDR2 SNEGSKA (reference sequence). CDR3 residues: CSARAQFNEQFF. Here the CDR3 DNA reads TGCAGTGCTAGGGCCCAATTCAATGAGCAGTTCTTC.

V is TRBV14 and J is TRBJ2-7; TRBD1 agrees at 7 bases. Germline V gene data show CDR1 as SGHDN and CDR2 as FVKESK. The CDR3 runs 13 residues. V gave up 6 bases and J gave up 5 bases; unmatched junction bases: 7. CDR3 region: CASSLTGNDEQYF. The CDR3 DNA is TGTGCCAGCAGTCTGACAGGGAATGACGAGCAGTACTTC. Variable domain in full (rest from reference TRBV14 and TRBJ2-7): EAGVTQFPSHSVIEKGQTVTLRCDPISGHDNLYWYRRVMGKEIKFLLHFVKESKQDESGMPNNRFLAERTGGTYSTLKVQPAELEDSGVYFCASSLTGNDEQYFGPGTRLTVT.

In its sample, this clonotype was seen a few times. J is TRBJ1-1 and V is TRBV11-2, with D perhaps TRBD1 (5 bases). CDR1 SGHAT and CDR2 FQNNGV come from the germline V gene. V was clipped by 5 bases and J by 5 bases, with 18 bases between them. This CDR3 comprises 15 residues. The CDR3 sequence is CASSLLTDGGTEAFF. The CDR3 region has the DNA TGTGCCAGCAGCCTCCTAACCGACGGGGGAACTGAAGCTTTCTTT.

V is TRBV20-1 and J is TRBJ2-7; 7 bases fit TRBD2. Germline V gene lookup returns CDR1 DFQATT and CDR2 SNEGSKA (reference sequence). Trimming took 6 bases from V and 4 from J; bases not matched to a gene: 12. CDR3 size: 14 residues. The CDR3 sequence is CSAREGSGPYEQYF. CDR3 bases: TGCAGTGCCAGGGAGGGCAGCGGCCCATACGAGCAGTACTTC.